This T cell receptor beta chain derives from a study of T cells in Graves' hyperthyroidism and ophthalmopathy. Template material for amplifying TCR beta CDR3 regions consisted of RNA transcripts. First-round RT-PCR with HTBI primers amplified the TCR CDR3 region. TCRdb redid the calling of the multiplex PCR reads with MiXCR, one entry per CDR3 protein. Of approximately 400,000 distinct CDR3 sequences in the sample, roughly 13% were seen once. Stable hyperthyroidism: no ophthalmopathy progression over 18 months of follow-up. Orbital computed tomography, thyroid ultrasound, serum thyroxine and TRAb, and clinical symptoms together informed the diagnoses. The sequenced sample consisted of blood. The clonotype comes from a woman aged 60-70 years with Graves' hyperthyroidism.

The CDR3 loop reads CATSDIEGGRADTQYF. The CDR3 DNA follows: TGTGCCACCAGTGACATTGAAGGCGGGAGGGCCGATACGCAGTATTTT. V is TRBV24-1 and J is TRBJ2-3; 9 bases align to TRBD2. V was pared by 4 bases and J by 6 bases, with 10 bases of the junction left unmatched. This CDR3 is 16 amino acids long. Germline V gene lookup returns CDR1 KGHDR and CDR2 SFDVKD.